Listed below are T cell receptor beta chains from one sample, sequenced in a study of blood T cell repertoires in COVID-19. Profiled with immunoSEQ multiplex PCR; TCRdb holds only in-frame clones, not every one. The sample lists about 58,000 clones; about nine tenths were seen once. The material sequenced was peripheral blood. These receptors were obtained from a woman aged 60-70 years with active COVID-19. Each CDR3 is given with its conserved first and last residue. D genes are given only for firm matches. Not every row has a clone size; where given, it reads once, few, many or a size class.

>TRBJ1-5|TRBD1|TRBV19|-
CASSIRTGTSSNQPQHF
TGTGCCAGTAGTATCCGGACAGGGACGTCAAGCAATCAGCCCCAGCATTTT
>TRBJ2-3|TRBD1|TRBV18|-
CASSPGLQGGRTDTQYF
TGTGCCAGCTCACCAGGGTTACAGGGGGGCCGCACAGATACGCAGTATTTT
>TRBJ1-1|-|TRBV19|-
CASHYTGNTEAFF
TGTGCCAGTCACTACACAGGGAACACTGAAGCTTTCTTT
>TRBJ2-2|-|TRBV19|-
CASSPGAGELFF
TGTGCCAGTAGTCCCGGAGCCGGGGAGCTGTTTTTT
>TRBJ1-2|-|TRBV4-3|-
CASSQGGQGFWGYTF
TGCGCCAGCAGCCAGGGGGGTCAGGGCTTCTGGGGCTACACCTTC
>TRBJ1-5|TRBD1|TRBV3-1/TRBV3-2|once
CASSQTGTVLQPQHF
TGTGCCAGCAGCCAAACCGGGACAGTACTTCAGCCCCAGCATTTT
>TRBJ2-1|TRBD2|TRBV2|-
CAREGDGGARDEQFF
TGTGCCAGGGAGGGCGACGGGGGGGCCAGGGATGAGCAGTTCTTC
>TRBJ1-2|-|TRBV18|-
CASSPGRGVGGYTF
TGTGCCAGCTCACCAGGCAGGGGTGTTGGTGGCTACACCTTC
>TRBJ2-3|TRBD2|TRBV3-1/TRBV3-2|-
CASSQRGGGLTDTQYF
TGTGCCAGCAGCCAACGTGGGGGGGGTCTGACAGATACGCAGTATTTT
>TRBJ2-2|-|TRBV2|once
CAMLGDMATGELFF
TGTGCCATGCTCGGGGACATGGCCACCGGGGAGCTGTTTTTT
>TRBJ2-5|TRBD1|TRBV11-1|-
CASSLDRALGETQYF
TGTGCCAGCAGCCTGGACAGGGCCCTTGGAGAGACCCAGTACTTC
>TRBJ1-2|TRBD1|TRBV2|few
CASRSGGLNYGYTF
TGTGCCAGCAGGTCAGGGGGCCTGAACTATGGCTACACCTTC
>TRBJ1-5|-|TRBV6-6|-
CASSYVASQPQHF
TGTGCCAGCAGTTACGTAGCCTCTCAGCCCCAGCATTTT
>TRBJ2-2|-|TRBV6-5|-
CASSYSSPTGELFF
TGTGCCAGCAGTTACTCGAGTCCCACCGGGGAGCTGTTTTTT
>TRBJ2-5|-|TRBV7-9|-
CASSSERQVLQTQYF
TGTGCCAGCAGCTCCGAGAGACAGGTCTTGCAGACCCAGTACTTC
>TRBJ2-3|TRBD2|TRBV10-1|-
CASSGGLAGATDTQYF
TGCGCCAGCAGTGGGGGACTAGCGGGGGCAACAGATACGCAGTATTTT
>TRBJ1-3|-|TRBV2|-
CASSGSLSGNTIYF
TGTGCCAGCAGTGGTAGCCTCTCTGGAAACACCATATATTTT
>TRBJ1-6|TRBD1|TRBV6-2/TRBV6-3|once
CASSDDARGLLPLHF
TGTGCCAGCAGCGACGACGCCAGGGGGTTATTACCCCTCCACTTT
>TRBJ1-5|-|TRBV5-6|-
CASSLAWQGPDQPQHF
TGTGCCAGCAGCTTGGCCTGGCAGGGGCCAGATCAGCCCCAGCATTTT
>TRBJ2-1|TRBD2|TRBV7-2|-
CASSLGRGGNNEQFF
TGTGCCAGCAGCTTGGGACGGGGGGGCAACAATGAGCAGTTCTTC
>TRBJ1-1|-|TRBV29-1|few
CSVLETEAFF
TGCAGCGTTCTTGAGACTGAAGCTTTCTTT
>TRBJ2-5|TRBD2|TRBV7-2|-
CASSLAGGHTQGETQYF
TGTGCCAGCAGCTTGGCGGGGGGCCACACGCAGGGAGAGACCCAGTACTTC
>TRBJ1-2|-|TRBV30|-
CAWRTLHGGYTF
TGTGCCTGGAGAACACTACACGGAGGCTACACCTTC
>TRBJ1-4|-|TRBV27|-
CASSFSGNEKLFF
TGTGCCAGCAGTTTTTCAGGAAATGAAAAACTGTTTTTT
>TRBJ2-3|-|TRBV3-1/TRBV3-2|-
CASGARTGPITDTQYF
TGTGCCAGCGGGGCCCGTACAGGGCCGATCACAGATACGCAGTATTTT
>TRBJ2-3|TRBD1|TRBV5-1|-
CASSPQGAWTDTQYF
TGCGCCAGCAGCCCACAGGGGGCCTGGACAGATACGCAGTATTTT
>TRBJ2-1|-|TRBV3-1/TRBV3-2|-
CASSRGLDNEQFF
TGTGCCAGCAGCCGGGGACTCGACAATGAGCAGTTCTTC
>TRBJ1-5|-|TRBV5-1|-
CASSLAFGSQPQHF
TGCGCCAGCAGCTTGGCCTTTGGCAGTCAGCCCCAGCATTTT
>TRBJ2-1|TRBD2|TRBV19|-
CASSRAGAYNEQFF
TGTGCCAGTAGTCGGGCGGGGGCCTACAATGAGCAGTTCTTC
>TRBJ2-7|TRBD1|TRBV6-4|-
CASSLHRGIPTGYEQYF
TGTGCCAGCAGTTTGCACAGGGGCATCCCAACGGGCTACGAGCAGTACTTC
>TRBJ1-2|-|TRBV12-3/TRBV12-4|-
CASGPQVNYGYTF
TGTGCCAGCGGGCCTCAGGTCAACTATGGCTACACCTTC
>TRBJ2-3|TRBD2|TRBV7-3|-
CASGRTSGGEDTQYF
TGTGCCAGCGGACGAACGAGCGGGGGGGAAGATACGCAGTATTTT
>TRBJ1-1|TRBD1|TRBV19|-
CASSFRTGGSEAFF
TGTGCCAGTAGTTTTCGGACAGGGGGTAGTGAAGCTTTCTTT
>TRBJ1-6|TRBD1|TRBV7-9|-
CASSFDRVDSPLHF
TGTGCCAGCAGCTTTGACAGGGTGGATTCACCCCTCCACTTT
>TRBJ2-5|-|TRBV5-6|-
CASSLVQGPGETQYF
TGTGCCAGCAGCTTGGTCCAGGGGCCGGGAGAGACCCAGTACTTC
>TRBJ2-2|-|TRBV7-7|few
CASSNAGPNTGELFF
TGTGCTAGCAGCAACGCAGGGCCGAACACCGGGGAGCTGTTTTTT
>TRBJ1-2|TRBD1|TRBV4-2|-
CASSQAGDRGYGYTF
TGTGCCAGCAGCCAAGCCGGGGACAGGGGCTATGGCTACACCTTC
>TRBJ1-1|TRBD1|TRBV10-3|once
CAIKGQGTEAFF
TGTGCCATCAAGGGACAGGGCACTGAAGCTTTCTTT
>TRBJ1-2|TRBD1|TRBV19|few
CASSLQGLGGGYTF
TGTGCCAGTAGCCTACAGGGGCTCGGAGGAGGCTACACCTTC
>TRBJ1-1|-|TRBV21-1|once
CASSKAQGRTEAFF
TGTGCCAGCAGCAAAGCACAGGGGAGGACTGAAGCTTTCTTT
>TRBJ2-6|-|TRBV3-1/TRBV3-2|-
CASSQTALSSGANVLTF
TGTGCCAGCAGCCAAACCGCACTTAGCTCTGGGGCCAACGTCCTGACTTTC
>TRBJ2-1|-|TRBV6-5|-
CASSYSRDLTYNEQFF
TGTGCCAGCAGTTACTCGCGCGATCTGACCTACAATGAGCAGTTCTTC
>TRBJ1-5|-|TRBV20-1|-
CSASQGYSNQPQHF
TGCAGTGCTAGTCAGGGTTATAGCAATCAGCCCCAGCATTTT
>TRBJ2-3|-|TRBV30|once
CASRGRQEDTQYF
TGTGCCTCGCGGGGCCGTCAAGAGGATACGCAGTATTTT
>TRBJ1-2|-|TRBV6-6|-
CASSTGPIRGYTF
TGTGCCAGCAGTACAGGGCCGATTAGGGGCTACACCTTC
>TRBJ2-2|TRBD1|TRBV19|once
CASSRFPSGTGNTGELFF
TGTGCCAGTAGTAGATTCCCCTCCGGGACAGGGAACACCGGGGAGCTGTTTTTT
>TRBJ2-3|-|TRBV7-9|-
CASSLSQGPDTQYF
TGTGCCAGCAGCTTAAGCCAGGGGCCAGATACGCAGTATTTT
>TRBJ2-1|TRBD2|TRBV7-3|-
CASSSLGGYNEQFF
TGTGCCAGCAGCTCATTGGGAGGGTACAATGAGCAGTTCTTC
>TRBJ1-5|-|TRBV9|few
CASSEGGSYNQPQHF
TGTGCCAGCAGCGAGGGAGGATCCTACAATCAGCCCCAGCATTTT
>TRBJ1-2|-|TRBV10-3|-
CAISGEVVNYGYTF
TGTGCCATCAGTGGAGAGGTCGTTAACTATGGCTACACCTTC
>TRBJ2-7|TRBD1|TRBV5-1|few
CASRVFTGVPYEQYF
TGCGCCAGCAGAGTATTTACAGGGGTCCCCTACGAGCAGTACTTC
>TRBJ2-4|-|TRBV7-3|-
CASSPSIGGKNIQYF
TGTGCCAGCAGCCCCTCTATAGGGGGCAAAAACATTCAGTACTTC
>TRBJ2-7|-|TRBV7-8|-
CASSLTGSNEQYF
TGTGCCAGCAGCCTTACAGGGTCCAACGAGCAGTACTTC
>TRBJ2-1|-|TRBV3-1/TRBV3-2|-
CASSPPRQGSYNEQFF
TGTGCCAGCAGCCCCCCCCGGCAGGGCTCCTACAATGAGCAGTTCTTC